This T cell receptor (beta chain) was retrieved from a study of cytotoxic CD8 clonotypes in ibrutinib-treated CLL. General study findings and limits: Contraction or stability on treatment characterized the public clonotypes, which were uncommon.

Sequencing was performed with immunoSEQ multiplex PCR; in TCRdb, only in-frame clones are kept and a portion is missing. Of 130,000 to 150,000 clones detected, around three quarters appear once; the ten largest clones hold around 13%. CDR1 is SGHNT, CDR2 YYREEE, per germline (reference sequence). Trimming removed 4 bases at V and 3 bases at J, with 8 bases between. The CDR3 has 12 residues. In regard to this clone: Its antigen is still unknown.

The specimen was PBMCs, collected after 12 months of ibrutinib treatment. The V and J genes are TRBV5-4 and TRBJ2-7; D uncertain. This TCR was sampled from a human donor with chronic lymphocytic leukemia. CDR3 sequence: CASSQDGYEQYF. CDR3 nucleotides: TGTGCCAGCAGCCAGGACGGCTACGAGCAGTACTTC.